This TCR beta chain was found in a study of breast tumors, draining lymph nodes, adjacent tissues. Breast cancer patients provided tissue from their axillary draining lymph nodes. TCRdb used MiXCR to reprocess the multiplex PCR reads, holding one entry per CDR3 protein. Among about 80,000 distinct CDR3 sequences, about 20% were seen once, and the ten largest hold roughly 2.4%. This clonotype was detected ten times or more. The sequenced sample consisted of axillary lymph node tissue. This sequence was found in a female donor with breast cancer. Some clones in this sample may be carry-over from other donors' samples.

The CDR3 reads CASSPTNRVGGYTF. As DNA, the CDR3 is TGTGCCAGCAGCCCTACCAACAGGGTTGGTGGCTACACCTTC. The chain uses TRBV7-2 and TRBJ1-2; perhaps TRBD1 as D (6 bases). The CDR3 sequence is 14 residues long. Trimming took 5 bases from V and 7 from J, leaving 17 bases between them. Looked up from germline, CDR1 is SGHTA and CDR2 is FQGNSA.